This record covers a single T cell receptor beta chain. Seattle participants joined during active infection and were tracked over time. This sample stems from a study of blood T cell repertoires in COVID-19. Turning to the study itself: Some COVID-19 samples were acute and others convalescent; all came from the United States, Italy and Spain. T cells, B-cell-depleted T cells, or PBMCs supplied cDNA or gDNA.

V lost 4 bases, J lost 5 bases, and 2 bases stayed unmatched. This CDR3 region has 14 residues. The germline V gene has CDR1 SGHRS and CDR2 YFSETQ. The data were produced by immunoSEQ multiplex PCR, yet TCRdb's version contains in-frame clones alone and is incomplete. The sample lists under 200,000 clones; more than 75% were seen once. This clonotype was sampled from a woman aged 45-65 years with COVID-19, enrolled during active disease. The V call is TRBV5-1, the J call TRBJ1-6; 8 nucleotides agree with TRBD1. The sequencing input was peripheral blood. The DNA for the CDR3 is TGCGCCAGCAGCGGGACAGGCAATAATTCACCCCTCCACTTT. It encodes CASSGTGNNSPLHF.